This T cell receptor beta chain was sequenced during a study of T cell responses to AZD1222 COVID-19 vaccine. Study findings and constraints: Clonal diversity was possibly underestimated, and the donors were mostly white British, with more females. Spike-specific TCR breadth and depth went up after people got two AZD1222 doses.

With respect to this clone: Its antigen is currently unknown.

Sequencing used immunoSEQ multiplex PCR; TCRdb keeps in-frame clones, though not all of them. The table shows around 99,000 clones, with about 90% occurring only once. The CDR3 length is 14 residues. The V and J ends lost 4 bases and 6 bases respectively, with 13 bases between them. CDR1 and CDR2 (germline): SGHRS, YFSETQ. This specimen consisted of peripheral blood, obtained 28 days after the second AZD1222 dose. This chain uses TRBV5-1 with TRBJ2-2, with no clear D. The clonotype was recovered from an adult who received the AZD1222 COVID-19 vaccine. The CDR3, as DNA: TGCGCCAGCAGCATGGAGCCCTTCGCCGGGGAGCTGTTTTTT. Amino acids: CASSMEPFAGELFF. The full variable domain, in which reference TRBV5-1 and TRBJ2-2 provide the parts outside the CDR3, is KAGVTQTPRYLIKTRGQQVTLSCSPISGHRSVSWYQQTPGQGLQFLFEYFSETQRNKGNFPGRFSGRQFSNSRSEMNVSTLELGDSALYLCASSMEPFAGELFFGEGSRLTVL.